This T cell receptor (beta chain) was found in a study of blood T cell repertoires in COVID-19 (dated by TCRdb to about 2020). For the study in its entirety: Samples from collaborators originated in the United States, Italy and Spain and spanned both the acute and convalescent phases of COVID-19. Samples were obtained from the ongoing ImmuneRACE study (first 160 participants) and from about 1,300 subjects provided by 6 global collaborators. Where available, HLA class I and class II types were taken from metadata supplied by the sample provider and were not determined by assay-based typing. Subjects who had been exposed to COVID-19, were actively infected with it, or had recovered from it provided the deeply sampled blood TCRbeta repertoires that made up the dataset. The sample metadata nearly always contained a de-identified subject ID, COVID-19 status, age in years and sex. The prospective study material was composed of cDNA or gDNA derived from T cells, B-cell-depleted T cells, or PBMCs. A freely available public database, intended as a resource for researchers studying the immune response to SARS-CoV-2, is where the repertoires were released.

What the study reported, not specific to this receptor: The amount of clinical and demographic metadata varied by source and participant and was provided uncurated.

The germline V gene supplies CDR1 MNHEY and CDR2 SVGAGI. Taken from cysteine to phenylalanine, the CDR3 has 13 residues. Only CDR3 DNA is held: 39 bases, read in frame from base 1. Trimming leaves V shorter by 6 bases and J shorter by 2 bases, with the junction holding 3 bases beyond the gene matches. TCRbeta CDR3 regions were amplified from genomic DNA using the immunoSEQ Assay, a bias-controlled multiplex PCR. The authors processed their data as follows. The number of nucleated cells in each sample was estimated by amplification of reference gene primers within the assay. To quantify the absolute abundance of each unique TCRbeta CDR3 rearrangement, sequence reads were collapsed and filtered. Productive Simpson clonality was computed per sample as the square root of Simpson's diversity index over productive rearrangements. In its TCRdb copy, this immuneACCESS table keeps in-frame sequences only and misses some clones. Where compared with another copy, unresolved V genes explain less than half of these, and the others have no known cause. Clone size and the V and J calls come from that table; the DNA yielded D and trimming. The sample has around 140,000 clones on record, 75% to 90% of them singletons. The ten largest account for 3% to 4.5% of the sample.

Another Seattle source contributed samples from volunteer blood donors who had recovered from COVID-19. Whole blood was collected in K2EDTA tubes by collaborating institutions according to the institutions' own protocols. For TCRbeta analysis, collaborator samples were shipped as frozen whole blood, as isolated PBMCs, or as DNA extracted from either sample type. Note on this clone: The target of this receptor is not known. Base qualities were left out, and no much larger clone turns up one base away.

Recombination linked TRBV6-5 to TRBJ1-2; a stretch of 7 junction bases matches TRBD1. This TCR was sampled from a man between 65 and 80 years old who had recovered from COVID-19. Sequenced material: peripheral blood. CDR3 sequence: CASRKTGNYGYTF. The nucleotide sequence is TGTGCCAGCAGGAAGACAGGGAACTATGGCTACACCTTC.